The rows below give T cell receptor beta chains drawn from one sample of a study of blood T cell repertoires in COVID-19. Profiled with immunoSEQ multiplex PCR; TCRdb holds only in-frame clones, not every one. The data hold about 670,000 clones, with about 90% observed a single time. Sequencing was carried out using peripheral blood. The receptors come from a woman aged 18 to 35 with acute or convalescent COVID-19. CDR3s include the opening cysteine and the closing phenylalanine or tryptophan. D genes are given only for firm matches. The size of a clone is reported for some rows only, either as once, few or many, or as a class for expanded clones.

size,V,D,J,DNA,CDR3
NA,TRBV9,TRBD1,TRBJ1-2,TGTGCCAGCAGCGTAGACAGGGGGCGAAACTATGGCTACACCTTC,CASSVDRGRNYGYTF
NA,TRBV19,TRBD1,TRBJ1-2,TGTGCCAGTAGTATCCCCGGACAGGTCTATGGCTACACCTTC,CASSIPGQVYGYTF
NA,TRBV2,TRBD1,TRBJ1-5,TGTGCCAGCAGTGCCTCCGGGACAGGGGGCTGGGGCAATCAGCCCCAGCATTTT,CASSASGTGGWGNQPQHF
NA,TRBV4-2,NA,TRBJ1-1,TGTGCCAGCAGCCAAAGGGAGGGTTCCGAAGCTTTCTTT,CASSQREGSEAFF
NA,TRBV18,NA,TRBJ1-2,TGTGCCAGCTCACCGAATGGGGACTACGGCTACACCTTC,CASSPNGDYGYTF
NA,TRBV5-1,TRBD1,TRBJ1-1,TGCGCCAGCAGCCCGAGGACAGGGGGCGTCGCTGAAGCTTTCTTT,CASSPRTGGVAEAFF
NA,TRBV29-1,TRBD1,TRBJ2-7,TGCAGCGTTGAAGATGACAGGGTAGGGTCCTACGAGCAGTACTTC,CSVEDDRVGSYEQYF
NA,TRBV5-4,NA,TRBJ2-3,TGTGCCAGCAGCTTGGGGCGGAGCACAGATACGCAGTATTTT,CASSLGRSTDTQYF
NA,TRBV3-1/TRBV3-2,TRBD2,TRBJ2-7,TGTGCCAGCAGCCAAGCGGGGGGGCCGAACTCCTACGAGCAGTACTTC,CASSQAGGPNSYEQYF
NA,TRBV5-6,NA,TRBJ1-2,TGTGCCAGCCTATTGGCCGGGTTACGGGACTATGGCTACACCTTC,CASLLAGLRDYGYTF
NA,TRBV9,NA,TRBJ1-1,TGTGCCAGCGGGGAGGTGGAGTGGAACACTGAAGCTTTCTTT,CASGEVEWNTEAFF
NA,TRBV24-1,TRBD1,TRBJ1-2,TGTGCCACCAGTGACCTGGACAGGGGTGGAGGCTACACCTTC,CATSDLDRGGGYTF
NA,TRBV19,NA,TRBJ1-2,TGTGCCAGTAGTATCCCACTCGGCAAGCGCTATGGCTACACCTTC,CASSIPLGKRYGYTF
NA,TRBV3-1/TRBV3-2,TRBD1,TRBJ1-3,TGTGCCAGCAGCCAAGATTGTTGTTGGACAGGGCCAGGAAACACCATATATTTT,CASSQDCCWTGPGNTIYF
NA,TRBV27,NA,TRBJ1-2,TGTGCCAGCAATGATGGAGCAGACGGCGGCATCTATGGCTACACCTTC,CASNDGADGGIYGYTF
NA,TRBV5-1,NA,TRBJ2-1,TGCGCCACCAAATCAGGGGTGTCCTACAATGAGCAGTTCTTC,CATKSGVSYNEQFF
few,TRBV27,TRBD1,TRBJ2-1,TGTGCCAGCAGTAACCGACAGGGGCCGGTGGGCAATGAGCAGTTCTTC,CASSNRQGPVGNEQFF
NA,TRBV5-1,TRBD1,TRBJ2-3,TGCGCCAGCAGCCCGACAGGGTCGAGCACAGATACGCAGTATTTT,CASSPTGSSTDTQYF
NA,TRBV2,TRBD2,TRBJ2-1,TGTGCCAGCAGTGAAGTCGTAGCGGGGGGGCCCAATGAGCAGTTCTTC,CASSEVVAGGPNEQFF
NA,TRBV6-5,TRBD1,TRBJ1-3,TGTGCCAGCAGTTATAACAGGGGCTCTGGAAACACCATATATTTT,CASSYNRGSGNTIYF
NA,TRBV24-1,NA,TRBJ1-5,TGTGCCACCAGTGACCACTCAGGTTTAGTCAATCAGCCCCAGCATTTT,CATSDHSGLVNQPQHF
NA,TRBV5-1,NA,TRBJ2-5,TGCGCCAGCAGCTTGCCGCCGGGTGCGGGGGAGACCCAGTACTTC,CASSLPPGAGETQYF
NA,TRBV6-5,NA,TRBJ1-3,TGTGCCAGCAGTTACGAAGGGGCTGGAAACACCATATATTTT,CASSYEGAGNTIYF
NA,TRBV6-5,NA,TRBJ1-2,TGTGCCAGCAGACTGGGACAAACAGCTAACTATGGCTACACCTTC,CASRLGQTANYGYTF
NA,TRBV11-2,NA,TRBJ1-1,TGTGCCAGCAGCGCCCCGAGAAGGCGGTACGCTGAAGCTTTCTTT,CASSAPRRRYAEAFF
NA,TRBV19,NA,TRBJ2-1,TGTGCCAGTAGTCCCGTCGGGGGTTATTATGAGCAGTTCTTC,CASSPVGGYYEQFF
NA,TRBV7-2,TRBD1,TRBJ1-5,TGTGCCAGCAGCTCCCAGGGGGATCCCCAGCCCCAGCATTTT,CASSSQGDPQPQHF
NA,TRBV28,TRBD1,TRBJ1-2,TGTGCCAGCAGCCCAGTGTCGACAGGGCCGTGGGGGAACTATGGCTACACCTTC,CASSPVSTGPWGNYGYTF
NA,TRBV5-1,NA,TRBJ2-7,TGCGCCAGCAGCTTGGGGACAGACCCCTACGAGCAGTACTTC,CASSLGTDPYEQYF
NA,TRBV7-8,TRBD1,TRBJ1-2,TGTGCCAGCAGCTGGGACAGGAAAAGCTATGGCTACACCTTC,CASSWDRKSYGYTF
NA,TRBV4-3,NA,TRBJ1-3,TGCGCCAGCAGCCAAGACCCCACAGGGTCCGGAAACACCATATATTTT,CASSQDPTGSGNTIYF
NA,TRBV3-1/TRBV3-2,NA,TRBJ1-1,TGTGCCAGCAGCCTCGGACGGAGGAGGGACACTGAAGCTTTCTTT,CASSLGRRRDTEAFF
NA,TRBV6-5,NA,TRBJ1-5,TGTGCCAGCAGTACCCGGTATGGTGATCAGCCCCAGCATTTT,CASSTRYGDQPQHF
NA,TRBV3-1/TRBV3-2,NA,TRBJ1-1,TGTGCCAGCAGCGGGGCTGCGGGAACTGAAGCTTTCTTT,CASSGAAGTEAFF
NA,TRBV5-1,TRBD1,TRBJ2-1,TGCGCCAGCTTTTGGACAGGCGGCTCCTACAATGAGCAGTTCTTC,CASFWTGGSYNEQFF
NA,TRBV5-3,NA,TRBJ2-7,TGTGCCAGAAGCGCCCGCCCCGGGTACGAGCAGTACTTC,CARSARPGYEQYF
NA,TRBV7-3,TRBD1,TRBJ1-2,TGTGCCAGCAGCTTAACGGGGGGACAGATTAACTATGGCTACACCTTC,CASSLTGGQINYGYTF
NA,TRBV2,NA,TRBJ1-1,TGTGCCAGCAGTGTTCTGGGCATGAACACTGAAGCTTTCTTT,CASSVLGMNTEAFF
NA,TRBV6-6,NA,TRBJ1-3,TGTGCCAGCAGTTACGGCAGCTCTGGAAACACCATATATTTT,CASSYGSSGNTIYF
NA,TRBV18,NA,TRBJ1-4,TGTGCCAGCTCACTCAGGCGGGGGACAACGTCAACTAATGAAAAACTGTTTTTT,CASSLRRGTTSTNEKLFF
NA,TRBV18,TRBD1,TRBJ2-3,TGTGCCAGCTCACTTCGGGACAGCACTAGCACAGATACGCAGTATTTT,CASSLRDSTSTDTQYF
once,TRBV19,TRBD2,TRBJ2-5,TGTGCCAGTAGTATGACTAGCGGGGGGGCATGGGAGACCCAGTACTTC,CASSMTSGGAWETQYF